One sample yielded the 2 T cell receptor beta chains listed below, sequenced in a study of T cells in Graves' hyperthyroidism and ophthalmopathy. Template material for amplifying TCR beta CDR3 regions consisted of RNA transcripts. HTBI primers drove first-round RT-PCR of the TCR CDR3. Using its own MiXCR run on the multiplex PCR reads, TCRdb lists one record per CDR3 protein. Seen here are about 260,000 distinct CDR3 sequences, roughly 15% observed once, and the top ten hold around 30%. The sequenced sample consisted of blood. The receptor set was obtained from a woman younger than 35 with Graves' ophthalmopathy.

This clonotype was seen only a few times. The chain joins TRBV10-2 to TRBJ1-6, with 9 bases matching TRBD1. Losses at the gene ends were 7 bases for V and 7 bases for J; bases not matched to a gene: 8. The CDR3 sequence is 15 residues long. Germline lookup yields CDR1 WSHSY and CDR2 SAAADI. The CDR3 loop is CASNFETGGNSPLHF. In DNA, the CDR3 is TGCGCCAGCAACTTTGAGACAGGGGGAAATTCACCCCTCCACTTT.

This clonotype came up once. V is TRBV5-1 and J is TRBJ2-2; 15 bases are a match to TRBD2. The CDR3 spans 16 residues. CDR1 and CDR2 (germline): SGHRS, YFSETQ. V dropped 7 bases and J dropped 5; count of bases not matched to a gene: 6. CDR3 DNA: TGCGCCAGCGGCCTCGGACTAGCGGGAGGGACCGGGGAGCTGTTTTTT. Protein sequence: CASGLGLAGGTGELFF.